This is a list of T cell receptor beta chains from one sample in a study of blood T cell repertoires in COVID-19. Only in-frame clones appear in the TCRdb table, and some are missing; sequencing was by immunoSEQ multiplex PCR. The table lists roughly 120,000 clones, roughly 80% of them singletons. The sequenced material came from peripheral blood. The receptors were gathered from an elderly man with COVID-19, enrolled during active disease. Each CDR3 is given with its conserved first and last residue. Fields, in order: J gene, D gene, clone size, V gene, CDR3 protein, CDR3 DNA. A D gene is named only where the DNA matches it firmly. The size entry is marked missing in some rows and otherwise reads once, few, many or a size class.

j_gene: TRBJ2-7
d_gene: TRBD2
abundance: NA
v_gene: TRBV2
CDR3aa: CASSERIAGVYEQYF
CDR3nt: TGTGCCAGCAGTGAACGTATAGCGGGAGTCTACGAGCAGTACTTC

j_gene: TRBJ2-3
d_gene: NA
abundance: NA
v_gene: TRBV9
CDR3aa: CASSVEGGPSTDTQYF
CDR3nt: TGTGCCAGCAGCGTAGAAGGGGGACCCAGCACAGATACGCAGTATTTT

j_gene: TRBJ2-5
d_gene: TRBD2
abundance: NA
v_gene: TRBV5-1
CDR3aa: CASSLGTSRQETQYF
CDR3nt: TGCGCCAGCAGCTTAGGGACTAGCAGACAAGAGACCCAGTACTTC

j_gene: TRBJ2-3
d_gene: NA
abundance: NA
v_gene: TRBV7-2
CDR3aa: CASSLERADTQYF
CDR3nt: TGTGCCAGCAGCTTAGAGCGAGCAGATACGCAGTATTTT

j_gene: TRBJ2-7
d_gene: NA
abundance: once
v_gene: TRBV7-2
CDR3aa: CASSLDGYDYEQYF
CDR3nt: TGTGCCAGCAGCTTAGACGGGTACGACTACGAGCAGTACTTC

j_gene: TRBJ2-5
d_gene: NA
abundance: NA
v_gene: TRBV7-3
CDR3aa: CASSLVGETQYF
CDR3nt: TGTGCCAGCAGCTTAGTGGGCGAGACCCAGTACTTC

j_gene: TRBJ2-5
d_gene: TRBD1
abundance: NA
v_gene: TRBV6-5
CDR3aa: CASSPGQGAGETQYF
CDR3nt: TGTGCCAGCAGCCCCGGACAGGGGGCAGGGGAGACCCAGTACTTC

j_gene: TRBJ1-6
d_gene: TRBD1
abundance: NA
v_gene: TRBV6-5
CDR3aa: CASSRQGDSPLHF
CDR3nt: TGTGCCAGCAGCCGACAGGGAGACTCACCCCTCCACTTT

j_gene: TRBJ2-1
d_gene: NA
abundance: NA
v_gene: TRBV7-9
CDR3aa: CASSGGRTRQFF
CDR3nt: TGTGCCAGCAGCGGGGGGAGGACGAGACAGTTCTTC

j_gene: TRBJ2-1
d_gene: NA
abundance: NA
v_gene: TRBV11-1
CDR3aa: CASSSRLAPNNEQFF
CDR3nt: TGTGCCAGCAGCTCCCGGCTAGCGCCAAACAATGAGCAGTTCTTC

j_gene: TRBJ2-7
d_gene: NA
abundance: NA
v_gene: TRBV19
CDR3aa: CASSSGASSYEQYF
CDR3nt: TGTGCCAGTAGTAGCGGGGCAAGCTCCTACGAGCAGTACTTC

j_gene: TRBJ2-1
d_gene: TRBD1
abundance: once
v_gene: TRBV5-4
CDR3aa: CASSPGQGPTIEQFF
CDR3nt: TGTGCCAGCAGCCCGGGACAGGGACCCACAATTGAGCAGTTCTTC

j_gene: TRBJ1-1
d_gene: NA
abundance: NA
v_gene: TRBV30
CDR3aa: CAWSANGFTEAFF
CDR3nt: TGTGCCTGGAGCGCTAACGGGTTCACTGAAGCTTTCTTT

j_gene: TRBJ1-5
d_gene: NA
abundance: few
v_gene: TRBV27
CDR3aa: CASSRTFSNQPQHF
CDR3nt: TGTGCCAGCAGCCGGACATTTAGCAATCAGCCCCAGCATTTT

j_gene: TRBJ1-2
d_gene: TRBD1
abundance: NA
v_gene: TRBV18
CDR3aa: CASSPRGQRTVNYGYTF
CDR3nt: TGTGCCAGCTCACCACGGGGACAGAGGACCGTAAACTATGGCTACACCTTC

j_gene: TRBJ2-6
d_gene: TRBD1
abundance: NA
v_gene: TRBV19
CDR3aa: CASSIGQVTSGANVLTF
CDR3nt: TGTGCCAGTAGTATCGGACAGGTTACCTCTGGGGCCAACGTCCTGACTTTC

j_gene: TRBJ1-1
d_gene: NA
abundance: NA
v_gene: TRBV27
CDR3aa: CASSVGGEAFF
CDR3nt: TGTGCCAGCAGTGTAGGGGGTGAAGCTTTCTTT

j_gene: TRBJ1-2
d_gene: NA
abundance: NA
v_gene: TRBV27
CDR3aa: CASSLQGDGYTF
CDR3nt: TGTGCCAGCAGTCTACAGGGTGACGGCTACACCTTC

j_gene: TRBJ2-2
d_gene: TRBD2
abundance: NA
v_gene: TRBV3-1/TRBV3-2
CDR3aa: CASSTSGLGFSGELFF
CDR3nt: TGTGCCAGCAGCACTTCGGGACTAGGTTTCTCCGGGGAGCTGTTTTTT

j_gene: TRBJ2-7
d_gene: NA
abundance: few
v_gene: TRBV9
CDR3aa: CASGGPGRDEQYF
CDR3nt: TGTGCCAGCGGTGGTCCGGGAAGGGACGAGCAGTACTTC

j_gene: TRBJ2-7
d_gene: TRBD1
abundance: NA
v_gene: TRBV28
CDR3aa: CASGRQGPVYEQYF
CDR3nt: TGTGCCAGCGGCCGACAGGGTCCAGTTTACGAGCAGTACTTC

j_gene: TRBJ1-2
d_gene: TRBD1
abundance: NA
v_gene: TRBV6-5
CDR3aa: CASVKDRAGYGYTF
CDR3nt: TGTGCCAGCGTTAAAGACAGGGCAGGATATGGCTACACCTTC

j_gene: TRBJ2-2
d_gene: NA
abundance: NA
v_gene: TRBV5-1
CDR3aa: CASSLDSSVNTGELFF
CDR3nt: TGCGCCAGCAGCTTGGATTCCAGCGTAAACACCGGGGAGCTGTTTTTT

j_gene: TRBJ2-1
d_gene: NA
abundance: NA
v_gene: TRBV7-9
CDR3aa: CASTKQFF
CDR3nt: TGTGCCAGCACTAAGCAGTTCTTC

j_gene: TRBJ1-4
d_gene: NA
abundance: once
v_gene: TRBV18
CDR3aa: CASSTSLATNEKLFF
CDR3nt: TGTGCCAGCTCAACCAGCCTAGCAACTAATGAAAAACTGTTTTTT

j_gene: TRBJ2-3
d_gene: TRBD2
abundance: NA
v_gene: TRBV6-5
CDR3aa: CASSLRTRADTQYF
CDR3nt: TGTGCCAGCAGTCTTCGGACTAGGGCAGATACGCAGTATTTT

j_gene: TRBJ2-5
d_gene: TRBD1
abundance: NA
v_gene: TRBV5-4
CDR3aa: CASSSWGTGVQYF
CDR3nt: TGTGCCAGCAGCTCCTGGGGGACAGGCGTCCAGTACTTC

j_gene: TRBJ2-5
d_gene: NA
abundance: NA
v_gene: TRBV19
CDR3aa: CASTGRVGETQYF
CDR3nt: TGTGCCAGCACAGGGAGGGTGGGAGAGACCCAGTACTTC

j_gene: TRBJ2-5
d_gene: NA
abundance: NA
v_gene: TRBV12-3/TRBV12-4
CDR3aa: CASSFTGRETQYF
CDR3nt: TGTGCCAGCAGTTTTACAGGGCGAGAGACCCAGTACTTC

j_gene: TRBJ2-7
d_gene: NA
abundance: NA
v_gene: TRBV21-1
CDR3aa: CASSKSLTGYEQYF
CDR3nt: TGTGCCAGCAGCAAATCATTGACAGGGTACGAGCAGTACTTC

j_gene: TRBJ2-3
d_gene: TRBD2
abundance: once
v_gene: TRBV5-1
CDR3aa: CASSQGTSGTGDTQYF
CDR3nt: TGCGCCAGCAGCCAGGGGACTAGCGGGACGGGAGATACGCAGTATTTT

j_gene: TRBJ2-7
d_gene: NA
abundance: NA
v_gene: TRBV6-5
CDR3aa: CASSYSIIGAGYEQYF
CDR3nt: TGTGCCAGCAGTTACTCTATCATAGGGGCAGGCTACGAGCAGTACTTC

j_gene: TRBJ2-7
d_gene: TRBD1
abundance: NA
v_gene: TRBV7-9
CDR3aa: CASTSIGDRGDEQYF
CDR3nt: TGTGCCAGCACCTCGATCGGGGACAGGGGAGATGAGCAGTACTTC

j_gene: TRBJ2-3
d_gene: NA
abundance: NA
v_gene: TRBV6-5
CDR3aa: CASSYSGGTGGGTQYF
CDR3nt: TGTGCCAGCAGTTACTCCGGCGGAACAGGGGGGGGCACGCAGTATTTT

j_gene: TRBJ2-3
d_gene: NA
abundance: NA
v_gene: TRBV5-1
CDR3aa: CASSLEGRSADTQYF
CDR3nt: TGCGCCAGCAGCTTGGAGGGGCGGAGCGCAGATACGCAGTATTTT

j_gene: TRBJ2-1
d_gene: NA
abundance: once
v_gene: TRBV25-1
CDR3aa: CASSLSGRRNEQFF
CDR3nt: TGTGCCAGCAGTCTTTCAGGGAGGAGAAATGAGCAGTTCTTC

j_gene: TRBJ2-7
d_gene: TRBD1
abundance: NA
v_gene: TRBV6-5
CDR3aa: CASRVTGQGYNEQYF
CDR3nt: TGTGCCAGCCGGGTTACCGGACAGGGTTACAACGAGCAGTACTTC

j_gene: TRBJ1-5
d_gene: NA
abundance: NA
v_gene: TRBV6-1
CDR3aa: CASSDYRESNQPQHF
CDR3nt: TGTGCCAGCAGTGATTATAGGGAGAGCAATCAGCCCCAGCATTTT

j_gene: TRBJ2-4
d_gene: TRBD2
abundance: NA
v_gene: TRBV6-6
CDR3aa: CASSYILADKNIQYF
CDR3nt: TGTGCCAGCAGTTATATTCTAGCGGATAAAAACATTCAGTACTTC

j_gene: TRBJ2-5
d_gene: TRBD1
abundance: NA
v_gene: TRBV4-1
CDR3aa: CASSQRDRLYQETQYF
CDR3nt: TGCGCCAGCAGCCAGCGGGACAGGTTATACCAAGAGACCCAGTACTTC

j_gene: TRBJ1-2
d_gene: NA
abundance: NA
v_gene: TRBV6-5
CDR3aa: CASSYNPARNYGYTF
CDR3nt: TGTGCCAGCAGTTACAACCCAGCGCGAAACTATGGCTACACCTTC

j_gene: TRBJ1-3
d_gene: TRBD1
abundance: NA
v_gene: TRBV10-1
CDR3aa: CASSESVRGRRGNTIYF
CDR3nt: TGCGCCAGCAGTGAGTCAGTAAGGGGGCGGCGAGGAAACACCATATATTTT

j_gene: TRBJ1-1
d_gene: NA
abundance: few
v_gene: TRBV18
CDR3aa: CASSPPGTANTEAFF
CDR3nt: TGTGCCAGCTCACCACCTGGTACAGCGAACACTGAAGCTTTCTTT

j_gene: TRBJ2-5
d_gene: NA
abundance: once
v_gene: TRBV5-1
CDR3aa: CASSLVSGLQETQYF
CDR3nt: TGCGCCAGCAGCTTGGTTAGCGGCCTCCAAGAGACCCAGTACTTC

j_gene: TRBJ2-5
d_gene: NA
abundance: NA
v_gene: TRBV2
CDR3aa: CASSEGTTETQYF
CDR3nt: TGTGCCAGCAGTGAAGGGACTACAGAGACCCAGTACTTC

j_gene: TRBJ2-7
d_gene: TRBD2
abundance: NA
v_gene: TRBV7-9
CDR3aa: CASTPSGGTIYEQYF
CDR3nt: TGTGCCAGCACCCCTTCGGGGGGTACTATCTACGAGCAGTACTTC

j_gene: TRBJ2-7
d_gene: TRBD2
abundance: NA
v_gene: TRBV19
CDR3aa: CASTSRREGVSYEQYF
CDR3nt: TGTGCCAGTACGTCGCGGCGGGAGGGTGTCTCCTACGAGCAGTACTTC

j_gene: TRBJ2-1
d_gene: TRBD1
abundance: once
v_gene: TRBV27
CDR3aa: CASSRNPGQGLGNEQFF
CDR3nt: TGTGCCAGCAGTCGCAACCCGGGACAGGGCCTCGGCAATGAGCAGTTCTTC

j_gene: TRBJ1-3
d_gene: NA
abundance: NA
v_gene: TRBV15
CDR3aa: CATSRGGAASGNTIYF
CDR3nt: TGTGCCACCAGCAGAGGCGGTGCGGCCTCTGGAAACACCATATATTTT

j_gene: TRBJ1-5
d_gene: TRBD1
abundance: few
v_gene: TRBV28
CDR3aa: CASSFRDRGGSGPQHF
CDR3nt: TGTGCCAGCAGTTTCCGGGACAGGGGTGGCTCTGGGCCCCAGCATTTT

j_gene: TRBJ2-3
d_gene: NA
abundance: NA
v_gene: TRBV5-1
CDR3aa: CASRGDISTDTQYF
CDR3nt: TGCGCCAGCAGGGGGGACATTAGCACAGATACGCAGTATTTT

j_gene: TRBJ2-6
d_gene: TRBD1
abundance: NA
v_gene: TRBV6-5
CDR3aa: CASSNYRGSGANVLTF
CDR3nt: TGTGCCAGCAGTAACTACAGGGGCTCTGGGGCCAACGTCCTGACTTTC